Below are 5 T cell receptor beta chains sequenced from a single sample in a study of cytomegalovirus exposure and HLA in healthy donors. PCR used 60 Vbeta primers and 13 Jbeta primers. The table came from immunoSEQ multiplex PCR; TCRdb's copy has only in-frame clones and leaves some out. The profile shows some 120,000 clones, 70% to 80% of them singletons. The sample taken for sequencing was PBMCs. All receptors come from a man aged 50-60 years in good health and CMV-seronegative.

In DNA form, the CDR3 reads TGCGCCAGCCGAGGACAGGGAAACACCGGGGAGCTGTTTTTT. Its translation: CASRGQGNTGELFF. This chain joins TRBV10-2 and TRBJ2-2; 8 bases are a match to TRBD1. Trimming at V came to 8 bases and at J to 2 bases, leaving 4 bases not matched to a gene. The CDR3 sequence is 14 residues long. Germline CDR1 reads WSHSY; CDR2 reads SAAADI.

The V call is TRBV14, the J call TRBJ2-2; perhaps TRBD2 as D (6 bases). CDR3 length equals 15 residues. CDR1 and CDR2 from the germline V gene are SGHDN and FVKESK. V lost 4 bases, J lost 1 base, and 10 bases lay in between. The CDR3 nucleotides are TGTGCCAGCAGCCCTCTTAGCGGGAACACCGGGGAGCTGTTTTTT. Translation gives CASSPLSGNTGELFF. Combining the CDR3 with reference TRBV14 and TRBJ2-2 gives the whole variable domain EAGVTQFPSHSVIEKGQTVTLRCDPISGHDNLYWYRRVMGKEIKFLLHFVKESKQDESGMPNNRFLAERTGGTYSTLKVQPAELEDSGVYFCASSPLSGNTGELFFGEGSRLTVL.

This clone has more than one count but fewer than ten. This chain joins TRBV29-1 and TRBJ2-1, with TRBD2 identical over 12 bases. The junction had 17 bases not matched to a gene; V was cut back by 0 bases and J by 5 bases. CDR1 SQVTM and CDR2 ANQGSEA come from the germline V gene. There are 20 residues in the CDR3. The CDR3 DNA reads TGCAGCGTTGAAGATCGGACTAGCGGGATTCGAGATACGAGGAACAATGAGCAGTTCTTC. It translates to CSVEDRTSGIRDTRNNEQFF.

CDR3 residues: CASSQSRTSGRGETQYF. The DNA of the CDR3 is TGTGCCAGCAGTCAATCCCGGACTAGCGGGAGAGGTGAGACCCAGTACTTC. The V call is TRBV27, the J call TRBJ2-5; 13 bases align to TRBD2. V was pared by 5 bases and J by 5 bases, with 11 bases of the junction left unmatched. Looked up from germline, CDR1 is MNHEY and CDR2 is SMNVEV (reference sequence). The CDR3 length is 17 residues.

This rearrangement joins TRBV25-1 to TRBJ1-5; 7 nucleotides match TRBD1. The germline gives CDR1 MGHDK, CDR2 SYGVNS. The CDR3 spans 14 residues. V shed 4 bases and J 3 bases; nucleotides not matched to a gene: 3. The CDR3 protein is CASSGGTANQPQHF. The CDR3, as DNA: TGTGCCAGCAGTGGAGGGACAGCCAATCAGCCCCAGCATTTT. Filled out from reference TRBV25-1 and TRBJ1-5, the complete variable domain reads EADIYQTPRYLVIGTGKKITLECSQTMGHDKMYWYQQDPGMELHLIHYSYGVNSTEKGDLSSESTVSRIRTEHFPLTLESARPSHTSQYLCASSGGTANQPQHFGDGTRLSIL.